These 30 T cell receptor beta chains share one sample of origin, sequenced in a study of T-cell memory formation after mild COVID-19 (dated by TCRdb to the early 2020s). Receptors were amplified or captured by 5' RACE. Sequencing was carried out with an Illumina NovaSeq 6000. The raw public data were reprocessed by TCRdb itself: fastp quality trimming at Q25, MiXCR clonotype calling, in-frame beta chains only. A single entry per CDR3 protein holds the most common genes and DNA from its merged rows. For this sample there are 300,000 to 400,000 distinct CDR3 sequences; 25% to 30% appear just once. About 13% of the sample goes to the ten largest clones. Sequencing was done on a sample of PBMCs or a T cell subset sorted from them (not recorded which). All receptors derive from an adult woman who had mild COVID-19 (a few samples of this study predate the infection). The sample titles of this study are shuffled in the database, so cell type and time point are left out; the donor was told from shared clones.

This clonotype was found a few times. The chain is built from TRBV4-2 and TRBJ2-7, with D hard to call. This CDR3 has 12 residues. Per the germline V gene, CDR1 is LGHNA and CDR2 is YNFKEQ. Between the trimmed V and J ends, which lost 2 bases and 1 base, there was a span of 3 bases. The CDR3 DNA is TGTGCCAGCAGCCAACCTTCCTACGAGCAGTACTTC. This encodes CASSQPSYEQYF.

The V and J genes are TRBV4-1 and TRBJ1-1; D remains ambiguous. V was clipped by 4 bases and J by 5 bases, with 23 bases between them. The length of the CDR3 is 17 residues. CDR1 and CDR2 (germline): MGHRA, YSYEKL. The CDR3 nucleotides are TGCGCCAGCAGCCGACTAACCTTGGGTCTTTCTGGGACTGAAGCTTTCTTT. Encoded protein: CASSRLTLGLSGTEAFF.

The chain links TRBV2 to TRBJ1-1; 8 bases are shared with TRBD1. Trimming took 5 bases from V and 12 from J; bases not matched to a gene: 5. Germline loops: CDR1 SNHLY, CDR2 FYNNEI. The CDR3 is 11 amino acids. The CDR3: CASSRGTGTFF. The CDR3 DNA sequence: TGTGCCAGCAGTCGCGGGACAGGAACTTTCTTT.

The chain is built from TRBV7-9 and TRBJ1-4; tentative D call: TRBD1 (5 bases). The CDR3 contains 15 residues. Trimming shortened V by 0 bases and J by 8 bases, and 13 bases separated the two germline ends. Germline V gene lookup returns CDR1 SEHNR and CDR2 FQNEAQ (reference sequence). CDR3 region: CASSLAAATEEKLFF. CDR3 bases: TGTGCCAGCAGCTTAGCGGCGGCGACAGAGGAAAAACTGTTTTTT. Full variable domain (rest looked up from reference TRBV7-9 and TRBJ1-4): DTGVSQNPRHKITKRGQNVTFRCDPISEHNRLYWYRQTLGQGPEFLTYFQNEAQLEKSRLLSDRFSAERPKGSFSTLEIQRTEQGDSAMYLCASSLAAATEEKLFFGSGTQLSVL.

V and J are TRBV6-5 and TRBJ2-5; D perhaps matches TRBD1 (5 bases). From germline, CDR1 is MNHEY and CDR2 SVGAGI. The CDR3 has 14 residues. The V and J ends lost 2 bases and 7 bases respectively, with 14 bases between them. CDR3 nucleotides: TGTGCCAGCAGTTACGATTGGAGTAGGGGGACCCAGTACTTC. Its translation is CASSYDWSRGTQYF.

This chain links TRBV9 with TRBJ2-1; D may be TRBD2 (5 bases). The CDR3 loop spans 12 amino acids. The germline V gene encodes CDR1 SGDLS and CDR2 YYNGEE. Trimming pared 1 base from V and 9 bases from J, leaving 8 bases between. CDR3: CASSVYGGEQFF. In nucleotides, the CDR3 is TGTGCCAGCAGCGTATACGGAGGTGAGCAGTTCTTC.

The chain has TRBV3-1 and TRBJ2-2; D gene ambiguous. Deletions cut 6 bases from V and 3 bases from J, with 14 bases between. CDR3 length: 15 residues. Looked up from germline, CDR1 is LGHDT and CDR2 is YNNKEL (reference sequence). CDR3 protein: CASRSTLGYTGELFF. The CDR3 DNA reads TGTGCCAGCAGGAGCACGTTAGGATACACCGGGGAGCTGTTTTTT.

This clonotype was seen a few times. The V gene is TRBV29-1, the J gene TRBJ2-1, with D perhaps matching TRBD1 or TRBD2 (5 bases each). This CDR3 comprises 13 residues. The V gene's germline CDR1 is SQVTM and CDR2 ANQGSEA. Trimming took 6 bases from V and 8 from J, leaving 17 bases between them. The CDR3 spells CSVISGTDYEQFF. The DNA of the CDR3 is TGCAGCGTGATTTCCGGGACCGACTATGAGCAGTTCTTC.

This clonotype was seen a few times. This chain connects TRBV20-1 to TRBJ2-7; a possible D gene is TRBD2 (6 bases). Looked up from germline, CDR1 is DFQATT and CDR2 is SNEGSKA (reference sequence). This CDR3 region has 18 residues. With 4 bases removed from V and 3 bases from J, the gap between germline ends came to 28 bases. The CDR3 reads CSATPRGGRRVGGYEQYF. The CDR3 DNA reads TGCAGTGCTACCCCTCGGGGAGGCCGACGGGTCGGGGGCTACGAGCAGTACTTC.

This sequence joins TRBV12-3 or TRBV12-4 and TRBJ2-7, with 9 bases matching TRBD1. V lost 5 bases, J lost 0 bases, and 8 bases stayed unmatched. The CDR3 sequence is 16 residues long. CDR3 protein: CASSGSGTGFSYEQYF. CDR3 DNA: TGTGCCAGCAGTGGATCGGGGACAGGGTTCTCCTACGAGCAGTACTTC.

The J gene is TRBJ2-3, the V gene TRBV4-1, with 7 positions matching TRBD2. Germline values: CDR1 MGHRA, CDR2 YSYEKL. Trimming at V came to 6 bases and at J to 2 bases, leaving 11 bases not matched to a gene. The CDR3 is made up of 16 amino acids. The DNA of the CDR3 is TGCGCCAGCAGGCCGAGACTAGCCGGGAACACAGATACGCAGTATTTT. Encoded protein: CASRPRLAGNTDTQYF.

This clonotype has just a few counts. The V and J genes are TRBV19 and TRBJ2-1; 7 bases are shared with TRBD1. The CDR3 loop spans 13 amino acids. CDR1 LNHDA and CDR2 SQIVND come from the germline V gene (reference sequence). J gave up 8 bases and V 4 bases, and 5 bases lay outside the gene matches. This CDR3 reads CASSTTGFHEQFF. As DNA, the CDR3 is TGTGCCAGTAGTACGACAGGGTTCCATGAGCAGTTCTTC.

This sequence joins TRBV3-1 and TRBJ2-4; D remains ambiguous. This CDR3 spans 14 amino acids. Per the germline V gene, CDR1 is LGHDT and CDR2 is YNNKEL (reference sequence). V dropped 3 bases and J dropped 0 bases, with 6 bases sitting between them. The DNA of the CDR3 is TGTGCCAGCAGCCACGGCCTAGCCAAAAACATTCAGTACTTC. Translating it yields CASSHGLAKNIQYF.

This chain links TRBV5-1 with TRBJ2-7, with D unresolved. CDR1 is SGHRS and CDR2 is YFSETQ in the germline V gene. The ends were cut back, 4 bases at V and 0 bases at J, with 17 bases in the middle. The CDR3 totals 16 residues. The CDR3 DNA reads TGCGCCAGCAGCCACGTCCTCCTTGGGTCCTCCTACGAGCAGTACTTC. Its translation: CASSHVLLGSSYEQYF.

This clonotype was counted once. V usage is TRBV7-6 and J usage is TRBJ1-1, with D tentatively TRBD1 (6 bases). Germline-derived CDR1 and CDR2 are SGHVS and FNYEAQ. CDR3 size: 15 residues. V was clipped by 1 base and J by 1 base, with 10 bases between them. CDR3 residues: CASSLVETGNTEAFF. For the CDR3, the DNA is TGTGCCAGCAGCTTAGTAGAGACAGGGAACACTGAAGCTTTCTTT.

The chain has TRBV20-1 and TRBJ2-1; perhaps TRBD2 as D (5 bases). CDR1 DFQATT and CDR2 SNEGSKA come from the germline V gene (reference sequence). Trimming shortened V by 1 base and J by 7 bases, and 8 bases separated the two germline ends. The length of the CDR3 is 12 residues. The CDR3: CSARVRGNEQFF. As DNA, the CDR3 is TGCAGTGCTAGAGTTCGGGGAAATGAGCAGTTCTTC.

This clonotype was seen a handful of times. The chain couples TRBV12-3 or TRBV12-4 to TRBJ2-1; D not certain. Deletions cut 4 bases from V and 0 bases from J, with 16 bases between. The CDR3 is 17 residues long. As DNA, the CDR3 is TGTGCCAGCAGTTCACCGCTGACTTTCTTCTCCTACAATGAGCAGTTCTTC. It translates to CASSSPLTFFSYNEQFF.

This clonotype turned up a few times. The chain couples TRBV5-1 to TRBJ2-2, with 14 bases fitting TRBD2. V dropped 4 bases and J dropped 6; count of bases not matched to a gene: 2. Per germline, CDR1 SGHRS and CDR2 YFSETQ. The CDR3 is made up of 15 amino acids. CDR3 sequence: CASSVGLAGAGELFF. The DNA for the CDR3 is TGCGCCAGCAGCGTGGGACTAGCGGGGGCCGGGGAGCTGTTTTTT.

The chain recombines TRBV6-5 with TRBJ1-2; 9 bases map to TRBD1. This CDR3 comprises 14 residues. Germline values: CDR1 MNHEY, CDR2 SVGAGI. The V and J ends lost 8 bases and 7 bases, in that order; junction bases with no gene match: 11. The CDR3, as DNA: TGTGCCAGCCAACCCGGGACAGGGAGGACTGGCTACACCTTC. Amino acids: CASQPGTGRTGYTF.

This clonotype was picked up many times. This CDR3 reads CASSPGHVETQYF. The CDR3 DNA is TGCGCCAGCAGCCCGGGCCACGTTGAGACCCAGTACTTC. This chain uses TRBV5-1 with TRBJ2-5; D uncertain. The germline gives CDR1 SGHRS, CDR2 YFSETQ. V was pared by 4 bases and J by 5 bases, with 12 bases between. The CDR3 extends over 13 amino acids.

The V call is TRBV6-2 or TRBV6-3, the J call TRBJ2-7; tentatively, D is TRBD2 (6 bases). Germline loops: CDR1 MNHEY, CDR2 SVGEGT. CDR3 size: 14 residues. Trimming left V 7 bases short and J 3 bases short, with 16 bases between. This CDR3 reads CASNTMGGNYEQYF. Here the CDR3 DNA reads TGTGCCAGCAACACTATGGGGGGTAACTACGAGCAGTACTTC.

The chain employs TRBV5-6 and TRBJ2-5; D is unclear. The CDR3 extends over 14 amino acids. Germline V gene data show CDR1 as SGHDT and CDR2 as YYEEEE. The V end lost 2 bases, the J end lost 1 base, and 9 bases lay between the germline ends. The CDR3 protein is CASSFGVAQETQYF. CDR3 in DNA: TGTGCCAGCAGCTTTGGGGTCGCCCAAGAGACCCAGTACTTC.

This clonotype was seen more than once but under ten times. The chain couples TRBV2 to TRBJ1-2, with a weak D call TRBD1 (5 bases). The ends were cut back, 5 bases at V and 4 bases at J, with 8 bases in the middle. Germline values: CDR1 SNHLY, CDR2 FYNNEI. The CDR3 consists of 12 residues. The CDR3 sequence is CASSSGGYGYTF. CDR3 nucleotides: TGTGCCAGCAGTTCGGGGGGCTATGGCTACACCTTC.

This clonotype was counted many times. The CDR3 region has the DNA TGTGCCAGCAGCCACCTGAGCACAGATACGCAGTATTTT. Protein: CASSHLSTDTQYF. The gene calls are TRBV12-3 or TRBV12-4 and TRBJ2-3; D unresolved. V was pared by 6 bases and J by 0 bases, with 7 bases between. This CDR3 is built from 13 residues.

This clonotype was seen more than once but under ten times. CDR3 in DNA: TGTGCCAGCAGCCTGAACAGTTGGATGAACACTGAAGCTTTCTTT. Amino acid sequence: CASSLNSWMNTEAFF. The chain joins TRBV5-6 to TRBJ1-1; D unresolved. Germline V CDR1 and CDR2: SGHDT, YYEEEE. The V end was cut by 4 bases, the J end by 0 bases, with 13 bases between. The CDR3 is 15 residues long.

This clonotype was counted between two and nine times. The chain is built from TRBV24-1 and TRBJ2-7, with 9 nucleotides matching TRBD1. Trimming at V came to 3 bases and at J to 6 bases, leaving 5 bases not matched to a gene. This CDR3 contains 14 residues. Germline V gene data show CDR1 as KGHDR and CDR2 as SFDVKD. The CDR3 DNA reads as TGTGCCACCAGTGATGGGACAGGGTCCAGCGAGCAGTACTTC. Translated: CATSDGTGSSEQYF.

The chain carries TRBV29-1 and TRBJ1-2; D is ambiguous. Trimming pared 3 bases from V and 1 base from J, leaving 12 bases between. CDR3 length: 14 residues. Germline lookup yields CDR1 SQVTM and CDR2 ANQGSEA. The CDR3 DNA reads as TGCAGCGTTGACCCCGGGCCTGATAACTATGGCTACACCTTC. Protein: CSVDPGPDNYGYTF.

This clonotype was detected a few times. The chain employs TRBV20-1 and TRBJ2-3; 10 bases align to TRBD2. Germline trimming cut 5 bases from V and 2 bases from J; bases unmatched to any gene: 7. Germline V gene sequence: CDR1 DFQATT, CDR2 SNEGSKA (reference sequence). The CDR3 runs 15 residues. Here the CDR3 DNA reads TGCAGTGCTGGTCTAGCGGGAGCCTACACAGATACGCAGTATTTT. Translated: CSAGLAGAYTDTQYF.

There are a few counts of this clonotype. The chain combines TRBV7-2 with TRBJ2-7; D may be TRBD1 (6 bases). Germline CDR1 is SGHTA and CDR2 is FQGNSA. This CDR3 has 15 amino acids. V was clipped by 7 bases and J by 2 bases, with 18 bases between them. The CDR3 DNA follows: TGTGCCAGCAACCCGAGCACTGCAGGGGCCTACGAGCAGTACTTC. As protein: CASNPSTAGAYEQYF. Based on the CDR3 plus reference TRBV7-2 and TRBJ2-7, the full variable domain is GAGVSQSPSNKVTEKGKDVELRCDPISGHTALYWYRQSLGQGLEFLIYFQGNSAPDKSGLPSDRFSAERTGGSVSTLTIQRTQQEDSAVYLCASNPSTAGAYEQYFGPGTRLTVT.

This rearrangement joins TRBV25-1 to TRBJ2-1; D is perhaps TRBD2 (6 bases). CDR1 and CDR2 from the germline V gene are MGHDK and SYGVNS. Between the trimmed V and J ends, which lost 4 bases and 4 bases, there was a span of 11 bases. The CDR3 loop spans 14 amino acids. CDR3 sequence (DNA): TGTGCCAGCAGTGTGAGCGGGCGGTACAATGAGCAGTTCTTC. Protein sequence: CASSVSGRYNEQFF.